The rows below give T cell receptor beta chains drawn from one sample of a study of tumor and adjacent non-tumor tissue in lung cancer. MiXCR was run by TCRdb on the multiplex PCR reads, yielding one entry per CDR3 protein. The sample lists more than 75,000 distinct CDR3 sequences; approximately 79% were seen once. Sequenced input: lung tumor tissue. The source is a woman aged 50 to 65 with non-small cell lung cancer. Each CDR3 is given with its conserved first and last residue. The D gene is left open where the match is weak. Where a row states a size, it is once, few, many or the class of an expanded clone; other rows omit it.

TRBV20-1,-,-,TRBJ2-2,TGCAGTGCACCCCGCCCCCCGGGACGGGGGGCCTCCGGGGAGCTGTTTTTT,CSAPRPPGRGASGELFF
TRBV6-1,TRBD2,few,TRBJ2-7,TGTGTCAGCAGTGGAGGGCTAGCGGAGTGGTACGAGCAGTACTTC,CVSSGGLAEWYEQYF
TRBV4-1,-,many,TRBJ1-5,TGCGCCAGCAGCGCCCAGACTCGTTTCAGCAATCAGCCCCAGCATTTT,CASSAQTRFSNQPQHF
TRBV20-1,-,-,TRBJ1-5,TGCAGTGCTAGAGCCCCTATAGGGTTCGGCAATCAGCCCCAACATTTT,CSARAPIGFGNQPQHF
TRBV5-5,-,-,TRBJ2-1,TGTGCCAGCAGCTCGCCTCGGATAGGGGGAGATAATGAGCAGTTCTTC,CASSSPRIGGDNEQFF
TRBV11-2,-,-,TRBJ2-1,TGTGCCAGCACGAGACTACTTGACGAGCAGTTCTTC,CASTRLLDEQFF
TRBV12-3/TRBV12-4,-,once,TRBJ2-3,TGTGCCAGCAGTTTAGAGACACTAAGCATGGATATGCAGTATTTT,CASSLETLSMDMQYF
TRBV11-1,TRBD1,-,TRBJ2-3,TGTGCGAGGAGCATAGCTACAGGGGCTGTTACGCAGTATTTT,CARSIATGAVTQYF
TRBV28,-,-,TRBJ2-3,TGTACTAGCAGTCCTCCTTCCGGGATCACAGATACGCAGTATTTT,CTSSPPSGITDTQYF
TRBV28,TRBD1,once,TRBJ1-6,TGTGCCAGCAACCTCACAGGGGGCATCGGATATAGTTCACCCCTCCACTTT,CASNLTGGIGYSSPLHF
TRBV20-1,TRBD1,-,TRBJ1-2,TGCAGTGCTAATAACCGGGACAGGGTATACACCTTC,CSANNRDRVYTF
TRBV6-6,-,once,TRBJ2-1,TGTGTCAGCAGTTACCCGACGGTCAGTCACAATGAGCAGTTCTTC,CVSSYPTVSHNEQFF